This T cell receptor beta chain was found in a study of regulatory T cells in long-lasting Graves disease. Whole-study findings and limits: Persistent disease favored TRBV28, TRBJ1-2 and TRBJ2-5. Sharing of public clonotypes was greater in persistent patients (around 2,500) than in new patients (about 970).

With respect to this clonotype: Its specificity is not known.

Relying on iRepertoire HTBI primers and Arm-PCR of CDR3 regions, the team built TCR beta libraries. TCRdb re-analysed the multiplex PCR reads in MiXCR, keeping a single row per CDR3 protein. This repertoire shows 600,000 to 650,000 distinct CDR3 sequences, roughly 16% found once; its top ten account for around a sixth. Time point of the sample: newly diagnosed GD, antithyroid drugs for less than 3 months. The TCR library used RNA extracted from PBMCs. Each of the patients was recruited from an endocrinology department situated in Xi'an, China. V shed 5 bases and J shed 0 bases, with 8 bases lying between them. This CDR3 comprises 14 residues. Germline loops: CDR1 SGHAT, CDR2 FQNNGV. This sample also appeared in a second study, on T cells in Graves' hyperthyroidism and ophthalmopathy. Turning to that study: Blood also contained most expanded thyroid clonotypes above 0.001.

The TCR sequence derives from a woman in her 30s with Graves disease. The chain employs TRBV11-2 and TRBJ1-3; D is unresolved. Sequenced here: peripheral blood mononuclear cells (PBMCs), sampled at new diagnosis, from a patient treated with antithyroid drugs. As DNA, the CDR3 is TGTGCCAGCAGCCCCGTACGCTCTGGAAACACCATATATTTT. Protein: CASSPVRSGNTIYF.